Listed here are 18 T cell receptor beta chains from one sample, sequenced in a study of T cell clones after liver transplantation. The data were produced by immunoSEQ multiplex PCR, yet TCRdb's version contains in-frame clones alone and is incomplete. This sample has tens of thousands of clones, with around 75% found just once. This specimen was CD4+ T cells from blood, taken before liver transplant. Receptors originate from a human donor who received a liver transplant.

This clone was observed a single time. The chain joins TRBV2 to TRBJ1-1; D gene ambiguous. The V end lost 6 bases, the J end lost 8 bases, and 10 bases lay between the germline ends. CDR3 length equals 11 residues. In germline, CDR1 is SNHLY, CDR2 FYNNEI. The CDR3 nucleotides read TGTGCCAGCAGCCGAGGAGGAGAAGCTTTCTTT. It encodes CASSRGGEAFF. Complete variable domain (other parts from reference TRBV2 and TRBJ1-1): EPEVTQTPSHQVTQMGQEVILRCVPISNHLYFYWYRQILGQKVEFLVSFYNNEISEKSEIFDDQFSVERPDGSNFTLKIRSTKLEDSAMYFCASSRGGEAFFGQGTRLTVV.

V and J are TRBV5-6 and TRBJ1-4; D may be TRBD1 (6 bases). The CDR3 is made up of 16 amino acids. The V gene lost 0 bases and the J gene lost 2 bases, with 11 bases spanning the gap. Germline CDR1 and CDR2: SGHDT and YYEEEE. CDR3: CASSLAGGATNEKLFF. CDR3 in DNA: TGTGCCAGCAGCTTGGCCGGGGGGGCGACTAATGAAAAACTGTTTTTT.

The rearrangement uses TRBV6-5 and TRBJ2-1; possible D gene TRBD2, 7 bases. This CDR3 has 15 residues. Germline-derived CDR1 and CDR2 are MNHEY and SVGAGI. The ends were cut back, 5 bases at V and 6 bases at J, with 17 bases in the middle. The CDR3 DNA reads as TGTGCCAGCAGTACCCCGGGGGGCTTTACCAATGAGCAGTTCTTC. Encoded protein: CASSTPGGFTNEQFF.

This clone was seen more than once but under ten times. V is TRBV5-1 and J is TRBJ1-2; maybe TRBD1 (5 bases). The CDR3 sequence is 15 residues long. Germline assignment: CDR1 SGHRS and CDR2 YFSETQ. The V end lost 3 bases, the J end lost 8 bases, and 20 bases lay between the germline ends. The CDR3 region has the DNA TGCGCCAGCAGCTCCTCAGCGGGGGTAGTAGGAGGCTACACCTTC. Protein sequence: CASSSSAGVVGGYTF.

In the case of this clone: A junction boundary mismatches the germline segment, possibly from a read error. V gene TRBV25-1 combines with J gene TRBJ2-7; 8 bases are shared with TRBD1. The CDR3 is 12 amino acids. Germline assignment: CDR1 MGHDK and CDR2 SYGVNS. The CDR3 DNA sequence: TGTGCCAGCAGTGAAAATGCGGACAGGGTCCTCTTC. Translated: CASSENADRVLF.

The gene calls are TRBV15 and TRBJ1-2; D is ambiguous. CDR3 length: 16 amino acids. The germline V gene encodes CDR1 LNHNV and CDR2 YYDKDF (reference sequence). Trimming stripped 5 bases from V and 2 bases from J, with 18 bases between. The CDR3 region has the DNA TGTGCCACCAGCGCCCTCGGGATGAGAGACAACTATGGCTACACCTTC. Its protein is CATSALGMRDNYGYTF.

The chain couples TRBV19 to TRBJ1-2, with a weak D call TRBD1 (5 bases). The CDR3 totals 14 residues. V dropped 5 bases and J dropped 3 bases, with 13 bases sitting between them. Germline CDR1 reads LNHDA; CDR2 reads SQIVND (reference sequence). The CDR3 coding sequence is TGTGCCAGTAGTTGGCAGGCGACAGACTATGGCTACACCTTC. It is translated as CASSWQATDYGYTF.

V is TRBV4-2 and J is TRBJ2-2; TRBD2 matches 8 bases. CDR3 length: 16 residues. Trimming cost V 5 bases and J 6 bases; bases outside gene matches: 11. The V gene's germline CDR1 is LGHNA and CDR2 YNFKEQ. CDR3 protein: CASSVASGGRSGELFF. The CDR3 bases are TGTGCCAGCAGCGTGGCCAGCGGGGGTCGTTCCGGGGAGCTGTTTTTT.

The CDR3 DNA reads TGTGCCACCAGCAGACAAGGACAGGGGTGGGAGCGGTACTACGAGCAGTACTTC. Translating gives CATSRQGQGWERYYEQYF. This sequence joins TRBV15 and TRBJ2-7, with TRBD1 matching over 9 bases. This CDR3 spans 18 amino acids. Unmatched junction bases numbered 14, after V lost 2 bases and J lost 3 bases. The germline V gene encodes CDR1 LNHNV and CDR2 YYDKDF (reference sequence).

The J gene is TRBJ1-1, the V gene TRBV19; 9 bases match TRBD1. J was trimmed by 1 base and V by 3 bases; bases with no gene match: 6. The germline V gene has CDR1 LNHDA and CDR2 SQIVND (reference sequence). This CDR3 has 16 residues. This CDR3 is CASSIWTGVRNTEAFF. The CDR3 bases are TGTGCCAGTAGTATCTGGACAGGGGTGAGGAACACTGAAGCTTTCTTT.

CDR3 amino acids: CASSLSSGTGRTGELFF. DNA of the CDR3: TGTGCCAGCAGCTTATCGAGCGGGACAGGGAGAACCGGGGAGCTGTTTTTT. This chain joins TRBV7-9 and TRBJ2-2, with 9 bases lining up with TRBD1. In germline, CDR1 is SEHNR, CDR2 FQNEAQ (reference sequence). Trimming took 2 bases from V and 5 from J; bases not matched to a gene: 9. The CDR3 length is 17 residues.

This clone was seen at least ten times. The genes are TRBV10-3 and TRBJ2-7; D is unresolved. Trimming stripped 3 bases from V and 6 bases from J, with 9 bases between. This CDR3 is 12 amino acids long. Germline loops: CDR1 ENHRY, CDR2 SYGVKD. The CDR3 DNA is TGTGCCATCAGTGAAGATACTCGCGAGCAGTACTTC. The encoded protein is CAISEDTREQYF.

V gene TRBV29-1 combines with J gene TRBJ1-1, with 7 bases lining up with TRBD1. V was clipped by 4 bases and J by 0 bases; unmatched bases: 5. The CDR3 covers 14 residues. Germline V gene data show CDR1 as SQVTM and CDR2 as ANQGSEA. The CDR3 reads CSVARGRMNTEAFF. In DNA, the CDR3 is TGCAGCGTTGCGAGGGGGCGAATGAACACTGAAGCTTTCTTT.

CDR3: CATSQDRATNTIYF. Written as DNA, the CDR3 is TGTGCCACCAGCCAGGACAGGGCTACAAACACCATATATTTT. V and J are TRBV15 and TRBJ1-3; 8 bases align to TRBD1. The CDR3 extends over 14 amino acids. V lost 5 bases, J lost 6 bases, and 6 bases stayed unmatched. The germline CDR1 and CDR2 sequences are LNHNV and YYDKDF (reference sequence). The full variable domain, rest sourced from reference TRBV15 and TRBJ1-3, is DAMVIQNPRYQVTQFGKPVTLSCSQTLNHNVMYWYQQKSSQAPKLLFHYYDKDFNNEADTPDNFQSRRPNTSFCFLDIRSPGLGDTAMYLCATSQDRATNTIYFGEGSWLTVV.

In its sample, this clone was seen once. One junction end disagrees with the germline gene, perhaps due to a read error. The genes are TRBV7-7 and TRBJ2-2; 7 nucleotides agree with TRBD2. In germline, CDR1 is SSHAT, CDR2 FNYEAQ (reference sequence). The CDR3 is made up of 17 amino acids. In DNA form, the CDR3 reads TGTGCTAGCAGCCTTCACGCGAGCGGGGAGTTAACCGGGGAGCTGTTTTTT. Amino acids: CASSLHASGELTGELFF.

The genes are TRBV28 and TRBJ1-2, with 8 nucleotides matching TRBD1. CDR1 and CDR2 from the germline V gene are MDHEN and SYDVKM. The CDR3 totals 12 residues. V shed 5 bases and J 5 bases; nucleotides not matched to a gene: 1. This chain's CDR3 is CASSDRGYGYTF. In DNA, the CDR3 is TGTGCCAGCAGTGACAGGGGATATGGCTACACCTTC.

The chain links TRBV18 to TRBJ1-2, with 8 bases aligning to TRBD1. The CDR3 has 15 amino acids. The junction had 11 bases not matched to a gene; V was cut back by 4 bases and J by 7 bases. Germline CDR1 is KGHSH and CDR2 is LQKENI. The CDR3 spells CASSQRTGTGGGYTF. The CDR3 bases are TGTGCCAGCTCACAAAGGACAGGGACTGGGGGTGGCTACACCTTC.

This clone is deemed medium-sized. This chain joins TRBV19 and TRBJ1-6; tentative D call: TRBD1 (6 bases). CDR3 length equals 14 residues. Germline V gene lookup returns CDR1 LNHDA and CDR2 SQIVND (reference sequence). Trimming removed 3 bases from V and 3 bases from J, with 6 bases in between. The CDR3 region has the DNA TGTGCCAGTAGTATGGACAGCTATAATTCACCCCTCCACTTT. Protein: CASSMDSYNSPLHF.